Below, 10 T cell receptor beta chains from the same sample are listed, as sequenced in a study of regulatory and conventional T cells in RAG deficiency. The data were produced by immunoSEQ multiplex PCR, yet TCRdb's version contains in-frame clones alone and is incomplete. The table records 25,000 to 30,000 clones, about 96% of them present only once. Genomic DNA came from blood conventional CD4+ T cells gated CD25-low CD127-high. This sample was shared with a second study, whose subject was regulatory T cells. That source notes: Amplification used 52 TRBV primers and 13 TRBJ primers.

The sequencing sample was made of CD25- CD4+ T cells sorted from blood. These receptors came from a human donor in good health.

This chain uses TRBV11-2 with TRBJ2-1, with D perhaps matching TRBD1 (7 bases). This CDR3 is built from 16 residues. Germline V lookup: CDR1 SGHAT, CDR2 FQNNGV. The germline V and J ends were trimmed by 2 bases and 2 bases, with 13 bases remaining between them. CDR3 sequence: CASSLRGRGTYNEQFF. CDR3 DNA: TGTGCCAGCAGCTTAAGGGGGCGGGGAACCTACAATGAGCAGTTCTTC.

The chain uses TRBV7-8 and TRBJ2-3; D uncertain. The CDR3 consists of 14 residues. V lost 7 bases and J lost 0, with 11 bases in between. The germline gives CDR1 SGHVS, CDR2 FQNEAQ. DNA for the CDR3: TGTGCCAGCATCCAGGCGTCTAGCACAGATACGCAGTATTTT. Translated, it gives CASIQASSTDTQYF.

This chain joins TRBV5-1 and TRBJ2-2; TRBD1 might be the D (5 bases). V lost 3 bases to trimming and J lost 4 bases, with 13 bases between them. The germline CDR1 and CDR2 sequences are SGHRS and YFSETQ. The CDR3 consists of 15 residues. The CDR3 bases are TGCGCCAGCAGCTCAAAGGGGCACTTCACCGGGGAGCTGTTTTTT. This codes for CASSSKGHFTGELFF.

Notes on this clone: A junction boundary mismatches the germline segment, possibly from a read error. The chain joins TRBV5-5 to TRBJ1-2; D gene ambiguous. CDR1 and CDR2 from the germline V gene are SGHKS and YYEKEE (reference sequence). The CDR3 sequence is 12 residues long. The CDR3 DNA is TGTGCCAGCAGCTTGGTAGCGGTGAATGGTTTCTTC. Its translation: CASSLVAVNGFF.

The genes are TRBV7-2 and TRBJ1-2; 9 bases match TRBD1. V was pared by 2 bases and J by 0 bases, with 10 bases of the junction left unmatched. This CDR3 region has 18 residues. Germline V CDR1 and CDR2: SGHTA, FQGNSA. For the CDR3, the DNA is TGTGCCAGCAGCTTATGGGGGGACAGGGAAGTAGCTAACTATGGCTACACCTTC. It is translated as CASSLWGDREVANYGYTF.

The chain links TRBV6-5 to TRBJ1-1; 10 bases align to TRBD1. With 2 bases clipped from V and 4 bases from J, the junction kept 1 base outside the gene matches. CDR1 and CDR2 (germline): MNHEY, SVGAGI. This CDR3 is built from 14 residues. CDR3 DNA sequence: TGTGCCAGCAGTTACCGGGACAGGGGCACTGAAGCTTTCTTT. Translation gives CASSYRDRGTEAFF.

This clone appeared once. This rearrangement joins TRBV15 to TRBJ1-1; D is ambiguous. Trimming left V 7 bases short and J 0 bases short, with 9 bases between. The CDR3 extends over 13 amino acids. Germline assignment: CDR1 LNHNV and CDR2 YYDKDF (reference sequence). The CDR3 DNA follows: TGTGCCACCACCGCAGGTCTGAACACTGAAGCTTTCTTT. Protein: CATTAGLNTEAFF.

This clone showed up just once. The junction does not match germline at one end; this may be a read error. Other DNA sequences in the sample encode the same CDR3. The chain combines TRBV5-4 with TRBJ1-6; a weak D match, TRBD1 (5 bases). The germline gives CDR1 SGHNT, CDR2 YYREEE (reference sequence). The CDR3 runs 17 residues. For the CDR3, the DNA is TGTGCCAGCAGCTTGGCCCCCTCCAGGGCCTATAATTCCCCCCTCCACTTT. It is translated as CASSLAPSRAYNSPLHF.

The chain employs TRBV6-1 and TRBJ2-7; D perhaps matches TRBD1 (7 bases). CDR3 size: 14 residues. Germline V lookup: CDR1 MNHNS, CDR2 SASEGT. V was cut by 7 bases and J by 5 bases, with 18 bases left in between. The CDR3 DNA follows: TGTGCCAGCATTTTTGTGGAGGGGGCCGACGAGCAGTACTTC. Translated, it gives CASIFVEGADEQYF.

This chain connects TRBV12-5 to TRBJ1-3; 7 positions match TRBD1. The CDR3 extends over 15 amino acids. The germline V gene has CDR1 LGHNT and CDR2 FRNRAP. Germline trimming cut 1 base from V and 2 bases from J; bases unmatched to any gene: 2. Here the CDR3 reads CASGLGGGAGNTIYF. The CDR3 coding sequence is TGTGCTAGTGGTTTGGGAGGGGGCGCTGGAAACACCATATATTTT.